This TCR beta chain originates from a study of blood T cell repertoires in COVID-19. Study-wide context: The United States, Italy and Spain provided the acute and convalescent COVID-19 samples. In each case, the material was cDNA or gDNA derived from T cells, B-cell-depleted T cells, or PBMCs.

This CDR3 region has 14 residues. The germline V gene has CDR1 LGHNA and CDR2 YSLEER. V shed 2 bases and J 6 bases; nucleotides not matched to a gene: 2. Method: immunoSEQ multiplex PCR; TCRdb's copy keeps in-frame clones and lacks some. This repertoire shows about 140,000 clones, 70% to 80% found once; its top ten account for 4.5% to 5%. Sequenced: peripheral blood. This chain connects TRBV4-3 to TRBJ2-1, with TRBD2 matching 9 bases. The source of this sequence is a woman older than 75 with active or convalescent COVID-19. The CDR3 is CASSQLAGTNEQFF. The DNA of the CDR3 is TGCGCCAGCAGCCAACTAGCGGGGACCAATGAGCAGTTCTTC.